The clone carrying this T cell receptor beta chain was seen more than once but under ten times. The data were obtained in a study of blood T cells in healthy people across ages. CDR3 size: 14 residues. V shed 6 bases and J shed 1 base, with 14 bases lying between them. Germline lookup yields CDR1 DFQATT and CDR2 SNEGSKA (reference sequence). The second PCR ran about 7 to 12 cycles with a sample-barcoded 5' primer and J-beta primers. Any given sample supplied a minimum of 3 million CDR3-containing paired-end reads. TCRdb reprocessed the 5' RACE reads with MiXCR, giving one entry per CDR3 protein. The sample has about 380,000 distinct CDR3 sequences; roughly half are singletons. Total RNA amounts of at least 6 micrograms were extracted per sample.

The source of this sequence is a man between 60 and 75 years old in good health. The chain employs TRBV20-1 and TRBJ2-3; D unclear. Sequencing input: blood. The CDR3 reads CSATYTGGTDTQYF. The CDR3 bases are TGCAGTGCCACCTACACTGGGGGCACAGATACGCAGTATTTT.